This T cell receptor (beta chain) originates from a study of OX40 agonist ivuxolimab in advanced cancers. Study summary: Patients' therapy was ivuxolimab, an antibody that acts as an agonist of OX40 (CD134). At 82.7% male, the cohort had a mean age of 60 years, ranging from roughly 20 to 90. People who had prior anti-PD-1, anti-PD-L1 or anti-CTLA-4 therapy could take part, and around 40% had some.

The V and J ends lost 4 bases and 7 bases, in that order; junction bases with no gene match: 8. The CDR3 sequence is 16 residues long. Germline lookup yields CDR1 SGHDT and CDR2 YYEEEE. Sequenced by immunoSEQ multiplex PCR; TCRdb stores in-frame clones only, minus some. This sample has around 83,000 clones, with roughly nine tenths found just once. The TCR was taken from an adult with an advanced solid tumor such as melanoma, head and neck, liver or kidney cancer. The rearrangement joins TRBV5-6 to TRBJ2-2, with TRBD1 identical over 12 bases. The sample consisted of CD4+ or CD8+ T cells sorted from blood, taken in a trial of the OX40 agonist ivuxolimab. CDR3: CASSPTGTGGNGELFF. CDR3 DNA: TGTGCCAGCAGCCCCACCGGGACAGGGGGCAACGGGGAGCTGTTTTTT.